Listed here are 23 T cell receptor beta chains from one sample, sequenced in a study of graft-versus-host responses after intestinal transplantation. From the graft tissue, intraepithelial and lamina propria lymphocytes were released through processing. The repertoire was sequenced with immunoSEQ multiplex PCR; TCRdb's copy has only in-frame clones and lacks some. The table includes about 8,000 clones, 60% to 70% detected once. The sample was ileum tissue, taken 450 to 480 days after transplant. All receptors come from a human patient who received an intestinal transplant, so some T cells may come from the graft donor.

This chain connects TRBV2 to TRBJ1-1, with D possibly matching TRBD1 (6 bases). V lost 8 bases, J lost 1 base, and 8 bases lay in between. Per the germline V gene, CDR1 is SNHLY and CDR2 is FYNNEI. This CDR3 spans 12 amino acids. CDR3 sequence (DNA): TGTGCCAGCGCCAGGGGGAACACTGAAGCTTTCTTT. Its protein product is CASARGNTEAFF.

The J gene is TRBJ1-6, the V gene TRBV6-5; D not resolved. V dropped 4 bases and J dropped 11 bases, with 15 bases sitting between them. This CDR3 spans 14 amino acids. Germline loops: CDR1 MNHEY, CDR2 SVGAGI. CDR3 sequence (DNA): TGTGCCAGCAGTTCCACTCTGACAAGGACACCCCTCCACTTT. Translation gives CASSSTLTRTPLHF.

The rearrangement joins TRBV5-4 to TRBJ2-3, with 15 positions matching TRBD2. The CDR3 runs 18 residues. The germline V gene encodes CDR1 SGHNT and CDR2 YYREEE (reference sequence). Trimming cost V 4 bases and J 2 bases; bases outside gene matches: 8. In DNA, the CDR3 is TGTGCCAGCAGCCCCGGACTAGCGGGGGGGCTTTACACAGATACGCAGTATTTT. Translating it yields CASSPGLAGGLYTDTQYF.

This chain's CDR3 is CASRPDRSYEQYF. The CDR3 coding sequence is TGTGCCAGCAGGCCGGACAGGAGCTACGAGCAGTACTTC. The chain combines TRBV2 with TRBJ2-7, with 7 positions matching TRBD1. Germline-derived CDR1 and CDR2 are SNHLY and FYNNEI. V was pared by 6 bases and J by 3 bases, with 5 bases of the junction left unmatched. The CDR3 sequence is 13 residues long.

The count of this clone is one. The V gene is TRBV6-5, the J gene TRBJ1-1; D is undetermined. Deletions cut 2 bases from V and 5 bases from J, with 6 bases between. The germline V gene encodes CDR1 MNHEY and CDR2 SVGAGI. The CDR3 has 12 residues. This CDR3 is CASSYVRTEAFF. In DNA, the CDR3 is TGTGCCAGCAGTTACGTGAGGACTGAAGCTTTCTTT.

As for this clone: This same CDR3 is encoded by further DNA sequences in the sample. The chain combines TRBV4-2 with TRBJ1-2, with D perhaps matching TRBD1 (5 bases). CDR3 size: 15 residues. Per the germline V gene, CDR1 is LGHNA and CDR2 is YNFKEQ. V lost 1 base to trimming and J lost 2 bases, with 11 bases between them. The CDR3 DNA is TGTGCCAGCAGCCAAGGGGCAGGGACGAACTATGGCTACACCTTC. Its translation: CASSQGAGTNYGYTF.

This rearrangement joins TRBV2 to TRBJ2-5, with 8 bases matching TRBD1. CDR1 is SNHLY and CDR2 is FYNNEI in the germline V gene. V shed 6 bases and J 6 bases; nucleotides not matched to a gene: 6. The CDR3 length is 13 residues. CDR3 protein: CASREDREKTQYF. CDR3 in DNA: TGTGCCAGCAGAGAGGACAGGGAAAAGACCCAGTACTTC.

V usage is TRBV7-8 and J usage is TRBJ2-1; no definite D call. Germline lookup yields CDR1 SGHVS and CDR2 FQNEAQ. The CDR3 length is 14 residues. Between the trimmed V and J ends, which lost 1 base and 4 bases, there was a span of 8 bases. CDR3 DNA sequence: TGTGCCAGCAGCTTAGTTGGGGATTACAATGAGCAGTTCTTC. It specifies CASSLVGDYNEQFF. Supplemented by reference TRBV7-8 and TRBJ2-1, the full variable domain reads GAGVSQSPRYKVAKRGQDVALRCDPISGHVSLFWYQQALGQGPEFLTYFQNEAQLDKSGLPSDRFFAERPEGSVSTLKIQRTQQEDSAVYLCASSLVGDYNEQFFGPGTRLTVL.

This chain connects TRBV19 to TRBJ2-1; D perhaps matches TRBD2 (7 bases). The CDR3 contains 17 residues. CDR1 and CDR2 (germline): LNHDA, SQIVND (reference sequence). V lost 7 bases and J lost 4, with 23 bases in between. CDR3: CASTLDSPLAAYNEQFF. The CDR3 region has the DNA TGTGCCAGTACCTTGGACAGCCCGCTAGCGGCTTACAATGAGCAGTTCTTC.

This clone has a single count. J is TRBJ2-7 and V is TRBV7-9; D ambiguous. V shed 2 bases and J shed 0 bases, with 5 bases lying between them. This CDR3 has 13 residues. Germline CDR1 SEHNR, CDR2 FQNEAQ (reference sequence). CDR3 loop: CASSLKTSYEQYF. CDR3 in DNA: TGTGCCAGCAGCTTAAAAACCTCCTACGAGCAGTACTTC. The complete variable domain, with remaining parts taken from reference TRBV7-9 and TRBJ2-7, reads DTGVSQNPRHKITKRGQNVTFRCDPISEHNRLYWYRQTLGQGPEFLTYFQNEAQLEKSRLLSDRFSAERPKGSFSTLEIQRTEQGDSAMYLCASSLKTSYEQYFGPGTRLTVT.

The J gene is TRBJ2-5, the V gene TRBV10-2; TRBD2 is a possible D gene (5 bases). Deletions cut 0 bases from V and 2 bases from J, with 16 bases between. This CDR3 has 17 residues. Germline V gene sequence: CDR1 WSHSY, CDR2 SAAADI. The CDR3 nucleotides read TGCGCCAGCAGTGAGTCGATCATCACGGGATCTCAAGAGACCCAGTACTTC. Residues: CASSESIITGSQETQYF.

This clone was detected only a few times. The chain joins TRBV15 to TRBJ2-2; D might be TRBD1 (6 bases). Trimming removed 5 bases at V and 1 base at J, with 11 bases between. This CDR3 is built from 15 residues. Germline V gene data show CDR1 as LNHNV and CDR2 as YYDKDF (reference sequence). CDR3 in DNA: TGTGCCACCAGCTCCGGACAGCTGAACACCGGGGAGCTGTTTTTT. Encoded protein: CATSSGQLNTGELFF.

V is TRBV28 and J is TRBJ2-5; a weak D match, TRBD2 (5 bases). Germline-derived CDR1 and CDR2 are MDHEN and SYDVKM. Trimming stripped 2 bases from V and 7 bases from J, with 5 bases between. The CDR3 runs to 11 residues. The CDR3 sequence: CASSLEGTQYF. The CDR3 DNA sequence: TGTGCCAGCAGTTTAGAGGGGACCCAGTACTTC. Drawing the rest from reference TRBV28 and TRBJ2-5, the complete variable domain is DVKVTQSSRYLVKRTGEKVFLECVQDMDHENMFWYRQDPGLGLRLIYFSYDVKMKEKGDIPEGYSVSREKKERFSLILESASTNQTSMYLCASSLEGTQYFGPGTRLLVL.

This clone was seen just once. The chain recombines TRBV9 with TRBJ1-3; 8 bases align to TRBD1. CDR3 length equals 15 residues. The V and J ends lost 3 bases and 4 bases, in that order; junction bases with no gene match: 6. Germline values: CDR1 SGDLS, CDR2 YYNGEE. In DNA form, the CDR3 reads TGTGCCAGCAGCGGTGCAGGGACAGGAGGAAACACCATATATTTT. It encodes CASSGAGTGGNTIYF.

The rearrangement links TRBV18 to TRBJ2-7; D gene uncertain. Per germline, CDR1 KGHSH and CDR2 LQKENI. V was clipped by 4 bases and J by 7 bases, with 8 bases between them. The CDR3 length is 11 residues. The CDR3 sequence is CASSLGMEQYF. CDR3 nucleotides: TGTGCCAGCTCACTGGGGATGGAGCAGTACTTC.

The chain uses TRBV6-1 and TRBJ2-7; 7 bases agree with TRBD1. The trim removed 4 bases at V and 2 bases at J, leaving 8 bases unmatched. CDR3 length: 15 amino acids. The germline gives CDR1 MNHNS, CDR2 SASEGT. CDR3 region: CASSAPGTVTYEQYV. The DNA of the CDR3 is TGTGCCAGCAGTGCCCCCGGGACAGTAACCTACGAGCAGTACGTC.

The chain carries TRBV7-5 and TRBJ2-7; the D segment call TRBD2 is taken from the table without a DNA check. TRBV7-5 is a pseudogene segment. This CDR3 is built from 13 residues. As DNA, the CDR3 is TGTGCCAGCAGGCCTTATTATCGGGGGGAGCAGTACTTC. As protein: CASRPYYRGEQYF.

The chain recombines TRBV10-2 with TRBJ2-2, with 9 bases lining up with TRBD1. Trimming cost V 7 bases and J 4 bases; bases outside gene matches: 4. Germline V gives CDR1 WSHSY, CDR2 SAAADI. CDR3 length: 14 amino acids. CDR3 sequence (DNA): TGCGCCAGCACCCCGGGACAGGGCACCGGGGAGCTGTTTTTT. Residues: CASTPGQGTGELFF.

The chain combines TRBV6-5 with TRBJ2-5; 7 bases align to TRBD2. CDR3 length equals 15 residues. The V and J ends lost 4 bases and 2 bases, in that order; junction bases with no gene match: 7. The germline V gene has CDR1 MNHEY and CDR2 SVGAGI. The CDR3 DNA is TGTGCCAGCAGTTTGGGGGGGATCGGACAAGAGACCCAGTACTTC. Translation gives CASSLGGIGQETQYF.

This clone was detected once. The rearrangement joins TRBV30 to TRBJ1-2; 9 positions agree with TRBD1. There are 12 residues in the CDR3. After removal of 1 base from V and 8 bases from J, the junction contained 2 bases not matched to a gene. From germline, CDR1 is GTSNPN and CDR2 SVGIG (reference sequence). The CDR3 reads CAWSGTGVGYTF. The CDR3 coding sequence is TGTGCCTGGAGTGGGACAGGGGTAGGCTACACCTTC.

This chain uses TRBV7-9 with TRBJ1-1, with D perhaps matching TRBD1 (5 bases). Trimming left V 5 bases short and J 4 bases short, with 20 bases between. The CDR3 sequence is 16 residues long. Germline values: CDR1 SEHNR, CDR2 FQNEAQ (reference sequence). The CDR3 spells CASSPDWGGVITEAFF. Here the CDR3 DNA reads TGTGCCAGCAGCCCGGACTGGGGGGGAGTAATCACTGAAGCTTTCTTT.

This clone turned up a few times. The chain uses TRBV29-1 and TRBJ1-5; no clear D gene. This CDR3 spans 13 amino acids. Germline-derived CDR1 and CDR2 are SQVTM and ANQGSEA. V lost 7 bases to trimming and J lost 0 bases, with 10 bases between them. The CDR3 bases are TGCAGCGCCTTGACGGGTAGCAATCAGCCCCAGCATTTT. This codes for CSALTGSNQPQHF.

A note on this clone: Other nucleotide sequences from this sample produce the same CDR3. The CDR3 sequence is CASSFSRGGQETQYF. CDR3 sequence (DNA): TGTGCCAGCAGCTTCTCGCGGGGGGGCCAAGAGACCCAGTACTTC. This chain joins TRBV7-2 and TRBJ2-5; 9 bases are a match to TRBD2. With V trimmed by 3 bases and J by 1 base, 3 bases remained unmatched. The V gene's germline CDR1 is SGHTA and CDR2 FQGNSA. The CDR3 consists of 15 residues.